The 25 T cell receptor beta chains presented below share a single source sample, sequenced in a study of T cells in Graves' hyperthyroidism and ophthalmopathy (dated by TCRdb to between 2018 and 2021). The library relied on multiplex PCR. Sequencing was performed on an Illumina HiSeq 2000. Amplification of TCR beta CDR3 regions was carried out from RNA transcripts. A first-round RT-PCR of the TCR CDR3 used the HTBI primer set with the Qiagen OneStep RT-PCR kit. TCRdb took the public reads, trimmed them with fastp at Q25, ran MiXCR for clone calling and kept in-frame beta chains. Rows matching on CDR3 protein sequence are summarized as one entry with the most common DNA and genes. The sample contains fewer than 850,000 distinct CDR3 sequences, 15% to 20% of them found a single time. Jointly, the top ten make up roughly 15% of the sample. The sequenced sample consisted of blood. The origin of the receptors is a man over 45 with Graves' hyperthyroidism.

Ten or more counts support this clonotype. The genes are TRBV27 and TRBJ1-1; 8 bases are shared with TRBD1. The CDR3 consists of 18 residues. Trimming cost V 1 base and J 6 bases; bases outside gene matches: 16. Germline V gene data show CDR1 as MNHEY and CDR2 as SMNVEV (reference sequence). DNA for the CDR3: TGTGCCAGCAGTTTATACAACCCTCCGGGACAGGCGGGCGCTGAAGCTTTCTTT. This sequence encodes CASSLYNPPGQAGAEAFF.

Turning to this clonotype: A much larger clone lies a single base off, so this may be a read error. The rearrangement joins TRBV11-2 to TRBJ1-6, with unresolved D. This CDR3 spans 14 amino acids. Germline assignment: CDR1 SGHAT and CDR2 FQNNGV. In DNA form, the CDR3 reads TGTACCAGCAGCTTAGATCAGACGGATGCACCCCTCCACTTT. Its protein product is CTSSLDQTDAPLHF.

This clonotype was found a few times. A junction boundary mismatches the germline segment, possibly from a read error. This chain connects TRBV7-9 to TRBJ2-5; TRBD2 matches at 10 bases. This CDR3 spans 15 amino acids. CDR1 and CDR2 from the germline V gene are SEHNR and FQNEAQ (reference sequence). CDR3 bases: TGTGCCAGCAGCTTCGGACTAGCGGCCCAAGAGACCCTGTACTTC. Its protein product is CASSFGLAAQETLYF.

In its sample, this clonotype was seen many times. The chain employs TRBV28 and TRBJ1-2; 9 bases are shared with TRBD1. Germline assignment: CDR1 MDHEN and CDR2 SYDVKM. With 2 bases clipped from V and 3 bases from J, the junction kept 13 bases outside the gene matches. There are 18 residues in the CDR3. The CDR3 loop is CASSLIGTGRRADYGYTF. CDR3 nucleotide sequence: TGTGCCAGCAGTTTAATAGGGACAGGGAGGCGCGCCGACTATGGCTACACCTTC.

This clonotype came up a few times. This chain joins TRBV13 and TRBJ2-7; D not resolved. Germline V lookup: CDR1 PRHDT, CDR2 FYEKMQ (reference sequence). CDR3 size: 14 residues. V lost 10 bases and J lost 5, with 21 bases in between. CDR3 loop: CATTGSGWAHEQYF. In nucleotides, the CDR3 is TGTGCCACCACCGGGTCTGGGTGGGCCCACGAGCAGTACTTC.

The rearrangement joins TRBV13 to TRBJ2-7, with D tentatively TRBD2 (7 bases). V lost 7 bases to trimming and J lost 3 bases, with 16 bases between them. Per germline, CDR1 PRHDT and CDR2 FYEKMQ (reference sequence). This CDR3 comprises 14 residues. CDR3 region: CASTTGGARYEQYF. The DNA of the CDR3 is TGTGCCAGCACCACGGGGGGCGCACGCTACGAGCAGTACTTC.

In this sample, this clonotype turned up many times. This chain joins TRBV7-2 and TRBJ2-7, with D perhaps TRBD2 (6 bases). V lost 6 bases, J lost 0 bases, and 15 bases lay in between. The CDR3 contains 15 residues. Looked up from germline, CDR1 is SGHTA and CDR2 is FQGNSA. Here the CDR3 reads CASRVTRGGSYEQYF. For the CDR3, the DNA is TGTGCCAGCAGGGTGACTAGGGGTGGCTCCTACGAGCAGTACTTC.

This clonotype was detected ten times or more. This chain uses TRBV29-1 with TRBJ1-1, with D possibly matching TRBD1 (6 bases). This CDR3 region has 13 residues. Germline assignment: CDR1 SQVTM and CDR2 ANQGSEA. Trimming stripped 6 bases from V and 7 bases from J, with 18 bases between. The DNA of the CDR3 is TGCAGCGTCGCAAGGACAGTGATGGGTGAAGCTTTCTTT. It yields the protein CSVARTVMGEAFF.

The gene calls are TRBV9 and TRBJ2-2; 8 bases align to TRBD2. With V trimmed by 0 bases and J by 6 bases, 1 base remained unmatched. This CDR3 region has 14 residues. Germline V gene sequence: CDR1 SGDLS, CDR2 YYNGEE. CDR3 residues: CASSVDGGAGELFF. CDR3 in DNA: TGTGCCAGCAGCGTAGACGGGGGGGCCGGGGAGCTGTTTTTT.

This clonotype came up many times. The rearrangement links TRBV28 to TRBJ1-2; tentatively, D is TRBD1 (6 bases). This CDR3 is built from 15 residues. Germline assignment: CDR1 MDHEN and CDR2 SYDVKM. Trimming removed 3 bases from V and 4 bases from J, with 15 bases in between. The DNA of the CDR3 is TGTGCCAGCAGTTTCAGTACAGGGAGCGGCTATGGCTACACCTTC. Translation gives CASSFSTGSGYGYTF.

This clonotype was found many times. The chain's CDR3 is CASSIGGLSEKLFF. In DNA, the CDR3 is TGTGCCAGCTCCATTGGGGGGCTAAGTGAAAAACTGTTTTTT. The chain employs TRBV6-1 and TRBJ1-4; possible D gene TRBD1, 6 bases. The CDR3 loop spans 14 amino acids. Germline assignment: CDR1 MNHNS and CDR2 SASEGT. V dropped 8 bases and J dropped 7 bases, with 17 bases sitting between them.

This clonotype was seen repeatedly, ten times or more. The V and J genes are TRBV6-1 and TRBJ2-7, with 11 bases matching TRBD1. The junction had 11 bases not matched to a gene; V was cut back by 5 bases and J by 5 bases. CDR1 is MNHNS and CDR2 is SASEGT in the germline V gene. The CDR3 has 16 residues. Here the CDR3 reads CASSQTPGQGGDEQYF. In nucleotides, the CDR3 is TGTGCCAGCAGTCAGACTCCGGGACAGGGGGGGGACGAGCAGTACTTC.

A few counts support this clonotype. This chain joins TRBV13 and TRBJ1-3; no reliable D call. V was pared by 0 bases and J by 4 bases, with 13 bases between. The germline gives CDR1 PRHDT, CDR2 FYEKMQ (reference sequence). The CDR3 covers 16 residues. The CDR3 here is CASSLGLKQKGNTIYF. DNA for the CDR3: TGTGCCAGCAGCTTAGGCCTTAAGCAGAAAGGAAACACCATATATTTT.

The CDR3 is CASSFPGTTYNEQFF. The DNA for the CDR3 is TGTGCCAGTAGTTTCCCCGGGACTACGTACAATGAGCAGTTCTTC. This chain joins TRBV19 and TRBJ2-1; 7 nucleotides agree with TRBD2. The CDR3 loop spans 15 amino acids. V lost 5 bases, J lost 4 bases, and 8 bases stayed unmatched. Germline V CDR1 and CDR2: LNHDA, SQIVND (reference sequence).

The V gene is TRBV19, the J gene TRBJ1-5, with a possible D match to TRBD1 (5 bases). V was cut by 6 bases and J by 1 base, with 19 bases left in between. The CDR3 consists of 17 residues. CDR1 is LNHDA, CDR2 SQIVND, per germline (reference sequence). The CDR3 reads CASRAKWGVGSNQPQHF. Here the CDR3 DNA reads TGTGCCAGTAGAGCCAAGTGGGGGGTAGGAAGCAATCAGCCCCAGCATTTT.

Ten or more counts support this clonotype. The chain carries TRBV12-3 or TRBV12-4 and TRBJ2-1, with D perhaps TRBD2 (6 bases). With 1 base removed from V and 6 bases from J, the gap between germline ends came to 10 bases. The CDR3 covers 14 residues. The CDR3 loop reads CASSLGGTLNEQFF. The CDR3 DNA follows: TGTGCCAGCAGTTTAGGCGGGACCCTCAATGAGCAGTTCTTC.

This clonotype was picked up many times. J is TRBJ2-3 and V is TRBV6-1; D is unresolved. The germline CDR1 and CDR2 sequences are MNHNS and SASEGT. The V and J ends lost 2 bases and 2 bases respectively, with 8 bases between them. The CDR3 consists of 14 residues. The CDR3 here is CASSEWRFTDTQYF. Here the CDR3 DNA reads TGTGCCAGCAGTGAATGGCGGTTCACAGATACGCAGTATTTT.

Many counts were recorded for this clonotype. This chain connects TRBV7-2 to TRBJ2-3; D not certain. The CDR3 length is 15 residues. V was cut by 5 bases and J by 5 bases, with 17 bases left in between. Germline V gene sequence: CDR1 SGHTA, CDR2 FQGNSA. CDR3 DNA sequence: TGTGCCAGCAGCCCCCAAGCCCTTCCGATAGATACGCAGTATTTT. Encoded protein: CASSPQALPIDTQYF.

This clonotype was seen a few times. CDR3 nucleotides: TGCGCCAGCAGCCAAGGGCGAGGGTGGCCCCAGCATTTT. Protein: CASSQGRGWPQHF. The gene calls are TRBV4-1 and TRBJ1-5, with D unclear. The CDR3 is 13 residues long. The ends were cut back, 1 base at V and 9 bases at J, with 10 bases in the middle. CDR1 and CDR2 (germline): MGHRA, YSYEKL.

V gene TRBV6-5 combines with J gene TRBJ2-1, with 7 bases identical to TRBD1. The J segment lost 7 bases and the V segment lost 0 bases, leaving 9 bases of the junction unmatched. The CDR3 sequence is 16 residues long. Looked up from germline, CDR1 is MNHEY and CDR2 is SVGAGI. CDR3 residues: CASSYSSTGAGNEQFF. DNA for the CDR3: TGTGCCAGCAGTTACTCGAGCACAGGGGCCGGGAATGAGCAGTTCTTC.

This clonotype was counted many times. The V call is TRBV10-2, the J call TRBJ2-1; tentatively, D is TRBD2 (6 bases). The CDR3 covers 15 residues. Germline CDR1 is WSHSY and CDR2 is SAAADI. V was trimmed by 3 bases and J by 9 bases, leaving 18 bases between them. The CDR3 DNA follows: TGCGCCAGCAGTGATCCCGGGACCCCGCGGGGTGAGCAGTTCTTC. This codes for CASSDPGTPRGEQFF.

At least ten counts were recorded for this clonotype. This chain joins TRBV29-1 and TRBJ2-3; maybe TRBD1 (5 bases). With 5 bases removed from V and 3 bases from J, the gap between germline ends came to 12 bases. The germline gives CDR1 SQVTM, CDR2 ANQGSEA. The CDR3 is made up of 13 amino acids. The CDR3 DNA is TGCAGCGTTTGGTTCAGGGCAACAGATACGCAGTATTTT. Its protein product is CSVWFRATDTQYF.

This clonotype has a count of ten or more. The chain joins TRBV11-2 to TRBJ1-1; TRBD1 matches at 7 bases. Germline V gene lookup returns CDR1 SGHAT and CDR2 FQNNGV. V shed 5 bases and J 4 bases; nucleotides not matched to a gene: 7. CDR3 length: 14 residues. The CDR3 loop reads CASSTTGPGTEAFF. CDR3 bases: TGTGCCAGCAGCACGACAGGGCCGGGCACTGAAGCTTTCTTT.

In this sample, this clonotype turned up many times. The CDR3 DNA reads TGTGCCAGCAGTTTCACAGGGAGAGAGACCCAGTACTTC. It is translated as CASSFTGRETQYF. The chain couples TRBV12-3 or TRBV12-4 to TRBJ2-5; a possible D gene is TRBD1 (6 bases). V was pared by 3 bases and J by 4 bases, with 9 bases between. The CDR3 is 13 residues long.

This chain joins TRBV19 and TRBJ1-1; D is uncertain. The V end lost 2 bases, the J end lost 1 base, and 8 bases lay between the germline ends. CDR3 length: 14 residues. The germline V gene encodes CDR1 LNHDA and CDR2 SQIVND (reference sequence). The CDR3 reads CASSIWGRNTEAFF. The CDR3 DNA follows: TGTGCCAGTAGTATATGGGGAAGGAACACTGAAGCTTTCTTT.